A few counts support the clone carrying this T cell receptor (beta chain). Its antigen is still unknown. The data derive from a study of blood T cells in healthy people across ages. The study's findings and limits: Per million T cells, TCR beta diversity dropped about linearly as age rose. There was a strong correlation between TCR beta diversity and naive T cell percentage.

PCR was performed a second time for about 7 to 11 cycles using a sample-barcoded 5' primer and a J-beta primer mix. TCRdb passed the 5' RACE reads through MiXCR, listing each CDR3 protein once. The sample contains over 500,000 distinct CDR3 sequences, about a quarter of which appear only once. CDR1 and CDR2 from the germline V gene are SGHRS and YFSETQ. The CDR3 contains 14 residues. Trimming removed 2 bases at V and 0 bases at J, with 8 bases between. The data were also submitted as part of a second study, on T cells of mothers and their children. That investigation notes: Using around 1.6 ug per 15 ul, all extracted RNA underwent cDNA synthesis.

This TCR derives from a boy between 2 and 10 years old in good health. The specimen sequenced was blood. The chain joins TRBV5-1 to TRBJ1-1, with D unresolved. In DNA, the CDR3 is TGCGCCAGCAGCTTAGAGGGAGTGAACACTGAAGCTTTCTTT. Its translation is CASSLEGVNTEAFF.